Each of the 19 T cell receptor beta chains below was sequenced from the same sample in a study of shared clonotypes between healthy human individuals (TCRdb year 2020). Libraries were prepared through the immunoSEQ multiplex PCR assay. Entries here come from immuneACCESS through TCRdb and include only in-frame sequences with V and J called. Some clones fail to appear in such tables; in the studies checked, an unresolved V gene covers under half of the shortfall, and the cause of the remainder is unknown. A total of about 380,000 clones appear in this sample, around 96% of them only once. The ten largest clones represent 0.25% to 0.35% of the sample. The sequencing input was memory CD8+ T cells sorted from blood. What this sample's cell subset or site label stands for: CD45RO+ cells pooled with CCR7-negative TemRA cells. These receptors were taken from a man under 40 in good health.

The chain uses TRBV6-1 and TRBJ2-7; 11 nucleotides align to TRBD2. The CDR3 runs to 17 residues. Germline CDR1 MNHNS, CDR2 SASEGT. The ends lost 4 bases at V and 4 bases at J; junction bases unmatched: 12. CDR3 DNA sequence: TGTGCCAGCAGTGGAGGACTAGCGGGTCTTTGGGGGTACGAGCAGTACTTC. Its protein is CASSGGLAGLWGYEQYF.

As DNA, the CDR3 is TGTGCCAGCAGCTTGGAGATTGCGACAGATACGCAGTATTTT. Translation: CASSLEIATDTQYF. This sequence joins TRBV5-4 and TRBJ2-3; unclear D gene. CDR1 SGHNT and CDR2 YYREEE come from the germline V gene (reference sequence). This CDR3 has 14 residues. With 0 bases removed from V and 3 bases from J, the gap between germline ends came to 8 bases.

The rearrangement uses TRBV27 and TRBJ2-4; a possible D gene is TRBD2 (6 bases). Trimming took off 4 bases at V and 8 bases at J, with 15 bases between the two ends. The CDR3 totals 14 residues. Germline loops: CDR1 MNHEY, CDR2 SMNVEV (reference sequence). CDR3 nucleotide sequence: TGTGCCAGCAGTTCGCCGGGACTGGGGCACATTCAGTACTTC. Translating gives CASSSPGLGHIQYF.

This rearrangement joins TRBV6-5 to TRBJ1-1; a possible D gene is TRBD1 (6 bases). This CDR3 contains 15 residues. V was shortened by 0 bases and J by 1 base, with 9 bases between the two germline ends. The germline gives CDR1 MNHEY, CDR2 SVGAGI. CDR3 sequence (DNA): TGTGCCAGCAGTTACTCGGGGGGGCGGAACACTGAAGCTTTCTTT. This encodes CASSYSGGRNTEAFF.

The chain is built from TRBV4-1 and TRBJ2-1, with D possibly TRBD2 on 6 matching bases. The CDR3 is 15 residues long. Trimming took 1 base from V and 6 from J, leaving 13 bases between them. CDR1 is MGHRA and CDR2 is YSYEKL in the germline V gene. In nucleotides, the CDR3 is TGCGCCAGCAGCCAAGTAAGGCTAGCGTTCAATGAGCAGTTCTTC. Translation gives CASSQVRLAFNEQFF.

This chain connects TRBV7-9 to TRBJ1-6; tentatively, D is TRBD1 (5 bases). Trimming removed 5 bases at V and 9 bases at J, with 14 bases between. The V gene's germline CDR1 is SEHNR and CDR2 FQNEAQ (reference sequence). The CDR3 runs to 14 residues. This CDR3 is CASSGTVMRSPLHF. CDR3 sequence (DNA): TGTGCCAGCAGCGGGACCGTAATGCGTTCACCCCTCCACTTT.

The chain is built from TRBV27 and TRBJ2-2; 13 bases match TRBD2. The CDR3 is 16 amino acids. V was clipped by 4 bases and J by 7 bases; unmatched bases: 6. Germline-derived CDR1 and CDR2 are MNHEY and SMNVEV (reference sequence). CDR3 bases: TGTGCCAGCAGTTCGCGGACTAGCGGGAGATTCGGGGAGCTGTTTTTT. Encoded protein: CASSSRTSGRFGELFF.

This chain uses TRBV7-9 with TRBJ1-1; D may be TRBD1 (6 bases). V was clipped by 7 bases and J by 5 bases, with 17 bases between them. The CDR3 extends over 14 amino acids. From germline, CDR1 is SEHNR and CDR2 FQNEAQ (reference sequence). CDR3 DNA sequence: TGTGCCAGCACCTATTGGGGGGCCGGAACTGAAGCTTTCTTT. It is translated as CASTYWGAGTEAFF.

The chain joins TRBV27 to TRBJ2-7, with D unresolved. CDR3 length equals 14 residues. Germline CDR1 MNHEY, CDR2 SMNVEV (reference sequence). Trimming took off 2 bases at V and 3 bases at J, with 11 bases between the two ends. The CDR3 DNA reads as TGTGCCAGCAGTTTACGCCAACAGAGCTACGAGCAGTACTTC. Its translation is CASSLRQQSYEQYF.

This chain connects TRBV10-3 to TRBJ2-3, with D unresolved. This CDR3 spans 16 amino acids. V gave up 6 bases and J gave up 0 bases, with 16 bases separating them. The germline V gene has CDR1 ENHRY and CDR2 SYGVKD. Here the CDR3 reads CAISPLGSQSTDTQYF. In DNA form, the CDR3 reads TGTGCCATCAGCCCCCTTGGGTCCCAGAGCACAGATACGCAGTATTTT.

The chain employs TRBV6-4 and TRBJ2-5; tentatively, D is TRBD2 (7 bases). This CDR3 is 15 amino acids long. Germline assignment: CDR1 MRHNA and CDR2 SNTAGT. V shed 8 bases and J shed 3 bases, with 19 bases lying between them. The CDR3 protein is CASGGDNRIEETQYF. The CDR3 DNA sequence: TGTGCCAGCGGGGGGGACAACCGAATAGAAGAGACCCAGTACTTC.

The rearrangement uses TRBV19 and TRBJ2-3; unclear D gene. The CDR3 has 13 residues. The germline gives CDR1 LNHDA, CDR2 SQIVND (reference sequence). Trimming shortened V by 6 bases and J by 0 bases, and 7 bases separated the two germline ends. The CDR3 coding sequence is TGTGCCAGTAGCAGAGATAGCACAGATACGCAGTATTTT. This gives the protein CASSRDSTDTQYF.

The chain uses TRBV9 and TRBJ2-2; 7 bases are shared with TRBD2. Trimming removed 5 bases from V and 0 bases from J; junction bases left unmatched: 7. The CDR3 extends over 16 amino acids. CDR1 SGDLS and CDR2 YYNGEE come from the germline V gene. Here the CDR3 reads CASSRSGPPNTGELFF. For the CDR3, the DNA is TGTGCCAGCAGTCGTAGCGGGCCACCGAACACCGGGGAGCTGTTTTTT. The full variable domain, in which reference TRBV9 and TRBJ2-2 provide the parts outside the CDR3, is DSGVTQTPKHLITATGQRVTLRCSPRSGDLSVYWYQQSLDQGLQFLIQYYNGEERAKGNILERFSAQQFPDLHSELNLSSLELGDSALYFCASSRSGPPNTGELFFGEGSRLTVL.

This rearrangement joins TRBV11-2 to TRBJ2-2; D gene unclear. The CDR3 length is 13 residues. Trimming shortened V by 0 bases and J by 7 bases, and 6 bases separated the two germline ends. Per the germline V gene, CDR1 is SGHAT and CDR2 is FQNNGV. The CDR3 sequence is CASSLDGGGELFF. The CDR3 coding sequence is TGTGCCAGCAGCTTAGATGGCGGCGGGGAGCTGTTTTTT.

The rearrangement links TRBV11-3 to TRBJ2-1; perhaps TRBD2 as D (6 bases). The CDR3 has 14 residues. Germline V gives CDR1 SGHNT, CDR2 YENEEA. Trimming stripped 3 bases from V and 9 bases from J, with 15 bases between. The CDR3 here is CASSLSGGYGEQFF. CDR3 DNA: TGTGCCAGCAGCTTGTCCGGGGGTTACGGTGAGCAGTTCTTC.

The gene calls are TRBV7-6 and TRBJ2-3, with D possibly being TRBD2 (5 bases). V was shortened by 1 base and J by 0 bases, with 11 bases between the two germline ends. CDR1 and CDR2 (germline): SGHVS, FNYEAQ. The CDR3 is 16 amino acids. CDR3 region: CASSLGTVWSTDTQYF. The DNA for the CDR3 is TGTGCCAGCAGCTTAGGGACTGTTTGGAGCACAGATACGCAGTATTTT.

The chain carries TRBV5-4 and TRBJ2-7; the D is unclear. Between the trimmed V and J ends, which lost 3 bases and 4 bases, there was a span of 11 bases. The CDR3 length is 13 residues. Germline V CDR1 and CDR2: SGHNT, YYREEE (reference sequence). CDR3: CASSSVGIYEQYF. The CDR3 DNA follows: TGTGCCAGCAGCTCAGTTGGAATATACGAGCAGTACTTC.

The chain combines TRBV6-5 with TRBJ2-5; D is ambiguous. Germline CDR1 MNHEY, CDR2 SVGAGI. The CDR3 has 16 residues. Trimming took off 0 bases at V and 1 base at J, with 12 bases between the two ends. CDR3 sequence (DNA): TGTGCCAGCAGTTACTCTCCATTCCCGGGCCAAGAGACCCAGTACTTC. Translation: CASSYSPFPGQETQYF.

The chain recombines TRBV19 with TRBJ1-1; TRBD1 matches at 8 bases. The trim removed 5 bases at V and 5 bases at J, leaving 4 bases unmatched. The CDR3 contains 13 residues. Germline-derived CDR1 and CDR2 are LNHDA and SQIVND (reference sequence). The CDR3 region has the DNA TGTGCCAGTAGTGCCCGGGACAGGACTGAAGCTTTCTTT. It translates to CASSARDRTEAFF.